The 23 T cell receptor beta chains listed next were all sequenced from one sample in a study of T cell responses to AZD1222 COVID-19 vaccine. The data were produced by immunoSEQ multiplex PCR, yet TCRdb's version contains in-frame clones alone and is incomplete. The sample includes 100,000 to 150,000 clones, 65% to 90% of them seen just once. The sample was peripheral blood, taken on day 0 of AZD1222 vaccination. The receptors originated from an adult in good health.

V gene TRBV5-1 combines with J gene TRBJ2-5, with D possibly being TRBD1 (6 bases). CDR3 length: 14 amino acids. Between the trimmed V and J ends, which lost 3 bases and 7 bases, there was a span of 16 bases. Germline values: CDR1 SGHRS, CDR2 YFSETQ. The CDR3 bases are TGCGCCAGCAGCTCCGGGACATCCGTGGGGACCCAGTACTTC. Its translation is CASSSGTSVGTQYF.

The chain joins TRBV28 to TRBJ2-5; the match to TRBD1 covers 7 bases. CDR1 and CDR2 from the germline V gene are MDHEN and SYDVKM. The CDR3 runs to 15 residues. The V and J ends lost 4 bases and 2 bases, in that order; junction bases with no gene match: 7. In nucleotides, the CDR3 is TGTGCCAGCAGTTCACAGGGGATCGGGCAAGAGACCCAGTACTTC. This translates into CASSSQGIGQETQYF.

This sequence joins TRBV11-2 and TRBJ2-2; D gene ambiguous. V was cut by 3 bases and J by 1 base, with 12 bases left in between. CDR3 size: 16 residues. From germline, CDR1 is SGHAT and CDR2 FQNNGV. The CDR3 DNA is TGTGCCAGCAGCTTCCCATGGTTAGGGAACACCGGGGAGCTGTTTTTT. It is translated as CASSFPWLGNTGELFF. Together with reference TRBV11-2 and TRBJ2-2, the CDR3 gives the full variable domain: EAGVAQSPRYKIIEKRQSVAFWCNPISGHATLYWYQQILGQGPKLLIQFQNNGVVDDSQLPKDRFSAERLKGVDSTLKIQPAKLEDSAVYLCASSFPWLGNTGELFFGEGSRLTVL.

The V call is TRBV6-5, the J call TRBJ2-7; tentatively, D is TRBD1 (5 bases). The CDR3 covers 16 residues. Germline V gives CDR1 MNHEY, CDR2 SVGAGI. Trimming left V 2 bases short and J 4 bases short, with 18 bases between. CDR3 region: CASSYTHPGSGYEQYF. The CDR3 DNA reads TGTGCCAGCAGTTACACACATCCAGGGTCAGGGTACGAGCAGTACTTC.

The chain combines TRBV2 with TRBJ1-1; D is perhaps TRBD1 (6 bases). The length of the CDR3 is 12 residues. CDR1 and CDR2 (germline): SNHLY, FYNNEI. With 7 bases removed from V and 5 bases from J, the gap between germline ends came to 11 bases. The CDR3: CASNTRGTEAFF. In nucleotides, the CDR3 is TGTGCCAGCAACACGAGGGGGACTGAAGCTTTCTTT.

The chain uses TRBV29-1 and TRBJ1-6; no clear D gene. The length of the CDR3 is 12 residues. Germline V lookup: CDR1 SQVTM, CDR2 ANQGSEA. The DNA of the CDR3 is TGCAGTGTCTTGGACGGGAATTCACCCCTCCACTTT. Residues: CSVLDGNSPLHF.

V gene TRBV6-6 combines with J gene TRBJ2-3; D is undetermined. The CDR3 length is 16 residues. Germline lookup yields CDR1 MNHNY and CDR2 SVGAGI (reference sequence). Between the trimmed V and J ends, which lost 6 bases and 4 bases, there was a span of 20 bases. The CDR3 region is CASRYSVFSSADTQYF. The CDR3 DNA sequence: TGTGCCAGCAGATATTCAGTATTTAGCTCGGCAGATACGCAGTATTTT.

The CDR3 loop reads CASRSTGLYGYTF. The CDR3 DNA reads as TGTGCCAGCAGATCGACAGGGTTGTATGGCTACACCTTC. This chain uses TRBV6-5 with TRBJ1-2; TRBD1 agrees at 7 bases. The trim removed 6 bases at V and 5 bases at J, leaving 6 bases unmatched. Germline lookup yields CDR1 MNHEY and CDR2 SVGAGI. This CDR3 has 13 residues.

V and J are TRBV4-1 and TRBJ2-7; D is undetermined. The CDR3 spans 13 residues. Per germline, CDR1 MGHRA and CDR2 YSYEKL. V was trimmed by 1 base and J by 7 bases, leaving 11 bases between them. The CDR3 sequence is CASSQVSAREQYF. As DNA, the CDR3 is TGCGCCAGCAGCCAAGTCTCCGCCCGGGAGCAGTACTTC.

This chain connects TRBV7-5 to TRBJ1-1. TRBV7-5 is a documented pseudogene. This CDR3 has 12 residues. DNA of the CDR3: TGTGCCAGAAGCGGTAGAACGAGTGAAGCTTTCTTT. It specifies CARSGRTSEAFF.

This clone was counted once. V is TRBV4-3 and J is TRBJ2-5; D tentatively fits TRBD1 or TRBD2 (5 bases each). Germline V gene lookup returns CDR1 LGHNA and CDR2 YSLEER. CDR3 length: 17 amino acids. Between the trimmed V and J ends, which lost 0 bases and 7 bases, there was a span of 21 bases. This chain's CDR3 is CASSQDSVTGPSGTQYF. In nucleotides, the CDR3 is TGCGCCAGCAGCCAAGATTCGGTGACGGGACCAAGCGGGACCCAGTACTTC.

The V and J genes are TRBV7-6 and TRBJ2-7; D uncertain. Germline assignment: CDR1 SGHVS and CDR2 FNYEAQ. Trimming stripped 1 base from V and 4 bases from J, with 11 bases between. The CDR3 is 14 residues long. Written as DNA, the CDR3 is TGTGCCAGCAGCTTAGTTTGGGCCGGTTACGAGCAGTACTTC. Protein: CASSLVWAGYEQYF. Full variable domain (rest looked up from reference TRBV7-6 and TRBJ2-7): GAGVSQSPRYKVTKRGQDVALRCDPISGHVSLYWYRQALGQGPEFLTYFNYEAQQDKSGLPNDRFSAERPEGSISTLTIQRTEQRDSAMYRCASSLVWAGYEQYFGPGTRLTVT.

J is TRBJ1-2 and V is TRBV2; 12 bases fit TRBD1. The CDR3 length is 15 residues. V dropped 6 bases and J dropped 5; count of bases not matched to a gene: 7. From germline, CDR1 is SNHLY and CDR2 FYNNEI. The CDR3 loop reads CASRTGTGGWYGYTF. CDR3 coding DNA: TGTGCCAGCAGGACCGGGACAGGGGGCTGGTATGGCTACACCTTC.

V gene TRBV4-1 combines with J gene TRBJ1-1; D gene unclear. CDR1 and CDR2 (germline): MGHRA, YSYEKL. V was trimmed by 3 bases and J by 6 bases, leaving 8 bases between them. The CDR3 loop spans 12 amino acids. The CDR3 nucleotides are TGCGCCAGCAGCCAGCAAGGATCTGAAGCTTTCTTT. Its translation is CASSQQGSEAFF.

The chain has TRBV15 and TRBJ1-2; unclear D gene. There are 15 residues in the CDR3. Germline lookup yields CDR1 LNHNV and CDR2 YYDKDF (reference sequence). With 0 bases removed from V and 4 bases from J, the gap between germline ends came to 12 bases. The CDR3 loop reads CATSRDRVSPYGYTF. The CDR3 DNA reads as TGTGCCACCAGCAGAGATCGGGTCAGCCCCTATGGCTACACCTTC.

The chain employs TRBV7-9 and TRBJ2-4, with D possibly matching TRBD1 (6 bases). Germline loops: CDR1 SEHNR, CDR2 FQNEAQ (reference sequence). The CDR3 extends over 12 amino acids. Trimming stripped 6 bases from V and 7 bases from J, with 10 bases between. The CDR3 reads CASSPTGNIQYF. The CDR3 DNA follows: TGTGCCAGCAGTCCTACAGGGAACATTCAGTACTTC. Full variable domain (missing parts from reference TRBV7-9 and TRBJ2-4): DTGVSQNPRHKITKRGQNVTFRCDPISEHNRLYWYRQTLGQGPEFLTYFQNEAQLEKSRLLSDRFSAERPKGSFSTLEIQRTEQGDSAMYLCASSPTGNIQYFGAGTRLSVL.

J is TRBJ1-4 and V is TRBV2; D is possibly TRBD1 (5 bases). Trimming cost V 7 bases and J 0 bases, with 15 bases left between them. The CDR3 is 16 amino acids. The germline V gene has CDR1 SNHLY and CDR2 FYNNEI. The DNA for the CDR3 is TGTGCCAGCAAGTGGGGCACAAAATCAACTAATGAAAAACTGTTTTTT. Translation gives CASKWGTKSTNEKLFF.

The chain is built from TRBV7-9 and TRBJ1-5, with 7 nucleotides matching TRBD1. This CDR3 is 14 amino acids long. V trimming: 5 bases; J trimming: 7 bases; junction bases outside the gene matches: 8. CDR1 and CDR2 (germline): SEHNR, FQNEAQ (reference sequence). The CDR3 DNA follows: TGTGCCAGCAGCAAAGACAGGGTAGGACAGCCCCAGCATTTT. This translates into CASSKDRVGQPQHF.

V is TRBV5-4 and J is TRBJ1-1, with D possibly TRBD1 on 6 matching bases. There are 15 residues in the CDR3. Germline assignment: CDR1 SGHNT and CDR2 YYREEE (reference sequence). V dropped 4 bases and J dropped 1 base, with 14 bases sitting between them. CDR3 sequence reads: CASSHTGGGNTEAFF. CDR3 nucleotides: TGTGCCAGCAGCCACACCGGGGGCGGGAACACTGAAGCTTTCTTT.

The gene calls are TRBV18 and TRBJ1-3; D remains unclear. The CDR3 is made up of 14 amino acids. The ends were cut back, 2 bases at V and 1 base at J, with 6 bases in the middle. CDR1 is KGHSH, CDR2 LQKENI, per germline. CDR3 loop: CASSPVGSGNTIYF. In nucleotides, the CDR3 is TGTGCCAGCTCACCAGTCGGGTCTGGAAACACCATATATTTT.

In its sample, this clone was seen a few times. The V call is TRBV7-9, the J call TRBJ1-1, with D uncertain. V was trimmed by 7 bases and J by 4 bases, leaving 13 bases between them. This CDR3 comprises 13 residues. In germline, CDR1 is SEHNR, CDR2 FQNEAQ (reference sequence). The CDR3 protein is CASIPPQVTEAFF. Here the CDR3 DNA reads TGTGCCAGCATCCCGCCCCAGGTCACTGAAGCTTTCTTT.

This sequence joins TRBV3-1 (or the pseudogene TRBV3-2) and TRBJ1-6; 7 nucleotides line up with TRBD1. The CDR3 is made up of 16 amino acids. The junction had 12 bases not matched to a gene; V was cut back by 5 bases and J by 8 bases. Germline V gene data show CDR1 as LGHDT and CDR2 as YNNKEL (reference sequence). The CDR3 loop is CASSTQTGQSDSPLHF. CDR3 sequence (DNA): TGTGCCAGCAGCACTCAAACGGGACAGTCGGATTCACCCCTCCACTTT.

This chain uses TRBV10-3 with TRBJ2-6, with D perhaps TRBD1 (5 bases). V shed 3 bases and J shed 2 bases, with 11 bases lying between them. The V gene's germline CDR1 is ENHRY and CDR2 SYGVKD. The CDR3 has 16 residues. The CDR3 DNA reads TGTGCCATCAGTGACTTAACAGGCGCTGGGGCCAACGTCCTGACTTTC. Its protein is CAISDLTGAGANVLTF.